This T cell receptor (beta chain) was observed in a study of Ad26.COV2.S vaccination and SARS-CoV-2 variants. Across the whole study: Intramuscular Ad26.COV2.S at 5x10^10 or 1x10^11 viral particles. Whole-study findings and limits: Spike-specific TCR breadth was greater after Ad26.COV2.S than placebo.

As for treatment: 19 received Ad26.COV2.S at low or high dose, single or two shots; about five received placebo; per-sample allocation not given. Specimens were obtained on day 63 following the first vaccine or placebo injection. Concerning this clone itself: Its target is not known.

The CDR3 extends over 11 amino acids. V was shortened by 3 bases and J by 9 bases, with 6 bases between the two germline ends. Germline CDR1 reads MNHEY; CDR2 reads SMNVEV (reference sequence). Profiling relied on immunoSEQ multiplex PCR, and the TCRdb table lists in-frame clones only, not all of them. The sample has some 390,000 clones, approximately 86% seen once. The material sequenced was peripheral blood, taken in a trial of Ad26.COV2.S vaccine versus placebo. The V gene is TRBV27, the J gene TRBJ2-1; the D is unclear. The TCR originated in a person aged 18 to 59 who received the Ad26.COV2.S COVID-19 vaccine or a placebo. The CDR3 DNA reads TGTGCCAGCAGTTTTGGTGGTGAGCAGTTCTTC. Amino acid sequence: CASSFGGEQFF.